The 21 T cell receptor beta chains below were found in one sample sequenced in a study of graft-versus-host responses after intestinal transplantation. Clones were read by immunoSEQ multiplex PCR, and TCRdb kept only the in-frame ones, dropping some. The sample records under 45,000 clones, 90% to 95% being singletons. The sample was PBMCs, taken approximately 100 weeks after intestinal transplantation. These receptor sequences come from a human patient who received an intestinal transplant, so some T cells may come from the graft donor.

The chain uses TRBV28 and TRBJ1-1; tentative D call: TRBD1 (6 bases). The CDR3 has 17 residues. The V gene's germline CDR1 is MDHEN and CDR2 SYDVKM. V lost 3 bases, J lost 1 base, and 18 bases lay in between. CDR3 sequence: CASSFWGVGGGNTEAFF. The DNA for the CDR3 is TGTGCCAGCAGTTTTTGGGGGGTAGGGGGTGGGAACACTGAAGCTTTCTTT.

V and J are TRBV2 and TRBJ1-5; TRBD1 agrees at 7 bases. The ends lost 7 bases at V and 5 bases at J; junction bases unmatched: 11. The CDR3 runs 15 residues. Germline V gene sequence: CDR1 SNHLY, CDR2 FYNNEI. CDR3: CASTARQGGDQPQHF. The DNA of the CDR3 is TGTGCCAGCACCGCCCGGCAGGGGGGAGATCAGCCCCAGCATTTT.

CDR3 sequence reads: CATSLNRAYNEQFF. In DNA, the CDR3 is TGTGCCACCTCGCTAAACAGGGCCTACAATGAGCAGTTCTTC. The rearrangement uses TRBV19 and TRBJ2-1; D perhaps matches TRBD1 (6 bases). V was trimmed by 10 bases and J by 2 bases, leaving 15 bases between them. The CDR3 has 14 residues. Per germline, CDR1 LNHDA and CDR2 SQIVND (reference sequence).

V usage is TRBV11-1 and J usage is TRBJ2-1; D might be TRBD1 (7 bases). From germline, CDR1 is SGHAT and CDR2 FQDESV (reference sequence). The V and J ends lost 0 bases and 2 bases respectively, with 14 bases between them. This CDR3 contains 17 residues. This CDR3 is CASSLARGQRAYNEQFF. The CDR3 DNA reads TGTGCCAGCAGCTTAGCGCGGGGACAGAGAGCCTACAATGAGCAGTTCTTC.

In its sample, this clone was seen once. The rearrangement links TRBV5-4 to TRBJ2-3, with 16 bases lining up with TRBD2. The CDR3 totals 19 residues. CDR1 is SGHNT, CDR2 YYREEE, per germline (reference sequence). Trimming cost V 6 bases and J 4 bases; bases outside gene matches: 14. The CDR3 region has the DNA TGTGCCAGCACCCCATGGGGACTAGCGGGGGGGTTCCCCCCAGATACGCAGTATTTT. It encodes CASTPWGLAGGFPPDTQYF.

The chain employs TRBV6-5 and TRBJ1-1; D gene uncertain. The germline V gene has CDR1 MNHEY and CDR2 SVGAGI. Trimming pared 0 bases from V and 7 bases from J, leaving 9 bases between. CDR3 size: 13 residues. The CDR3 is CASSYSVRGEAFF. CDR3 nucleotides: TGTGCCAGCAGTTACTCTGTCCGGGGTGAAGCTTTCTTT.

The chain joins TRBV19 to TRBJ1-1, with TRBD1 as a possible D gene (6 bases). Trimming removed 9 bases from V and 1 base from J, with 12 bases in between. In germline, CDR1 is LNHDA, CDR2 SQIVND (reference sequence). This CDR3 comprises 13 residues. CDR3 nucleotides: TGTGCCAGCCGGGGGGGCGCGAACACTGAAGCTTTCTTT. Residues: CASRGGANTEAFF.

This sequence joins TRBV6-5 and TRBJ2-7; 11 positions agree with TRBD1. V shed 5 bases and J 5 bases; nucleotides not matched to a gene: 8. The CDR3 length is 15 residues. Germline values: CDR1 MNHEY, CDR2 SVGAGI. CDR3 DNA: TGTGCCAGCAGTGTTAGGACAGGGGGCCCTGACGAGCAGTACTTC. This sequence encodes CASSVRTGGPDEQYF.

This rearrangement joins TRBV7-9 to TRBJ2-1; TRBD2 matches 7 bases. The CDR3 spans 15 residues. Germline lookup yields CDR1 SEHNR and CDR2 FQNEAQ (reference sequence). The V and J ends lost 4 bases and 5 bases, in that order; junction bases with no gene match: 8. CDR3 nucleotide sequence: TGTGCCAGCAGCTGGCTAGCGGCGTCTCACAATGAGCAGTTCTTC. This encodes CASSWLAASHNEQFF.

The rearrangement joins TRBV5-1 to TRBJ2-1; 12 bases fit TRBD2. The CDR3 length is 15 residues. The trim removed 5 bases at V and 6 bases at J, leaving 6 bases unmatched. The germline CDR1 and CDR2 sequences are SGHRS and YFSETQ. The CDR3 spells CASRSLAGGSNEQFF. The DNA of the CDR3 is TGCGCCAGCAGGTCACTAGCGGGGGGATCCAATGAGCAGTTCTTC.

V usage is TRBV19 and J usage is TRBJ1-2; D not certain. The CDR3 covers 16 residues. From germline, CDR1 is LNHDA and CDR2 SQIVND (reference sequence). V lost 6 bases and J lost 2, with 19 bases in between. The CDR3 is CASRSAGLELNYGYTF. In nucleotides, the CDR3 is TGTGCCAGTAGGTCGGCAGGACTAGAACTCAACTATGGCTACACCTTC.

This clone was seen just once. The rearrangement links TRBV19 to TRBJ2-5; D is perhaps TRBD2 (7 bases). Germline V gives CDR1 LNHDA, CDR2 SQIVND (reference sequence). The CDR3 runs to 14 residues. Trimming took 5 bases from V and 0 from J, leaving 10 bases between them. In nucleotides, the CDR3 is TGTGCCAGTAGTTGGGAGGGGGACCAAGAGACCCAGTACTTC. Protein sequence: CASSWEGDQETQYF.

This chain joins TRBV28 and TRBJ2-5; tentative D call: TRBD1 (6 bases). The V end was cut by 3 bases, the J end by 0 bases, with 11 bases between. CDR1 MDHEN and CDR2 SYDVKM come from the germline V gene. CDR3 length: 15 amino acids. The CDR3 DNA reads as TGTGCCAGCAGTTTGGGACAAATGTACCAAGAGACCCAGTACTTC. Amino acids: CASSLGQMYQETQYF.

V usage is TRBV2 and J usage is TRBJ2-1; D gene ambiguous. The CDR3 has 16 amino acids. Trimming removed 6 bases from V and 6 bases from J, with 21 bases in between. The germline gives CDR1 SNHLY, CDR2 FYNNEI. CDR3 in DNA: TGTGCCAGCAGACCCGGACCAACCACACGAGGCAATGAGCAGTTCTTC. This codes for CASRPGPTTRGNEQFF.

The chain links TRBV7-3 to TRBJ1-6; D gene unclear. In germline, CDR1 is SGHTA, CDR2 FQGTGA. The V end was cut by 2 bases, the J end by 8 bases, with 13 bases between. This CDR3 has 15 amino acids. CDR3 protein: CASSLGRAGDSPLHF. The DNA for the CDR3 is TGTGCCAGCAGCTTAGGCCGTGCCGGGGATTCACCCCTCCACTTT.

This sequence joins TRBV5-1 and TRBJ2-5; 12 positions match TRBD2. The CDR3 is 16 amino acids. Germline CDR1 SGHRS, CDR2 YFSETQ. Trimming took 4 bases from V and 9 from J; bases not matched to a gene: 13. CDR3 sequence: CASSTRLAGAPGAQYF. The CDR3 coding sequence is TGCGCCAGCAGCACCCGACTAGCGGGGGCCCCGGGGGCCCAGTACTTC.

The chain joins TRBV11-2 to TRBJ2-5; possibly TRBD1 or TRBD2 for D (5 bases each). The CDR3 has 14 residues. Germline values: CDR1 SGHAT, CDR2 FQNNGV. V was shortened by 1 base and J by 5 bases, with 11 bases between the two germline ends. This CDR3 is CASSLAGTGETQYF. The CDR3 nucleotides are TGTGCCAGCAGCTTAGCGGGGACGGGCGAGACCCAGTACTTC.

J is TRBJ2-5 and V is TRBV4-1; 7 bases fit TRBD2. V gave up 5 bases and J gave up 6 bases; unmatched junction bases: 18. The CDR3 loop spans 17 amino acids. Germline assignment: CDR1 MGHRA and CDR2 YSYEKL. In DNA form, the CDR3 reads TGCGCCAGCAGCTTCATGTCCGGAGGACTAGGCTTACAGACCCAGTACTTC. Residues: CASSFMSGGLGLQTQYF.

The chain carries TRBV5-6 and TRBJ1-1; D is uncertain. The V end was cut by 10 bases, the J end by 4 bases, with 17 bases between. The CDR3 covers 13 residues. CDR1 SGHDT and CDR2 YYEEEE come from the germline V gene. CDR3 nucleotide sequence: TGTGCCTCCCTGCGGTCTTTATCCACTGAAGCTTTCTTT. It codes for CASLRSLSTEAFF.

The J gene is TRBJ2-7, the V gene TRBV6-5; D ambiguous. There are 12 residues in the CDR3. Germline V gene data show CDR1 as MNHEY and CDR2 as SVGAGI. V lost 8 bases, J lost 2 bases, and 10 bases lay in between. The CDR3, as DNA: TGTGCCAGCGGCGCTAATCCCTACGAGCAGTACTTC. Its protein is CASGANPYEQYF.

The chain is built from TRBV7-3 and TRBJ2-7, with D possibly being TRBD2 (6 bases). From germline, CDR1 is SGHTA and CDR2 FQGTGA. The CDR3 runs to 15 residues. Trimming took off 0 bases at V and 2 bases at J, with 11 bases between the two ends. Written as DNA, the CDR3 is TGTGCCAGCAGCTTAACAGGCGGGGAAGCCTACGAGCAGTACTTC. As protein: CASSLTGGEAYEQYF.